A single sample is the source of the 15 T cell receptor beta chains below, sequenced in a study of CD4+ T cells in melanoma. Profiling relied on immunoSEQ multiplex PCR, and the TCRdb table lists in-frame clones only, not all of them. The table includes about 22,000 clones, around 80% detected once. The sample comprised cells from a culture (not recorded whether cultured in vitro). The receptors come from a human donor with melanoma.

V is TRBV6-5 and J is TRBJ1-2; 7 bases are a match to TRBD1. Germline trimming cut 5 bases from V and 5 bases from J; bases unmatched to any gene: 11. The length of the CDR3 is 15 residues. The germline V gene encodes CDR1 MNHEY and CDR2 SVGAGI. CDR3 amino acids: CASSNDRAVRYGYTF. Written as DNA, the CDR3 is TGTGCCAGCAGTAACGACAGGGCTGTGAGGTATGGCTACACCTTC.

The CDR3 reads CASTSGGPYQETQYF. The CDR3 coding sequence is TGTGCCAGCACTAGCGGGGGGCCGTACCAAGAGACCCAGTACTTC. The chain carries TRBV2 and TRBJ2-5, with 11 bases lining up with TRBD2. The J segment lost 0 bases and the V segment lost 7 bases, leaving 4 bases of the junction unmatched. CDR3 length: 15 residues. Germline V gene sequence: CDR1 SNHLY, CDR2 FYNNEI.

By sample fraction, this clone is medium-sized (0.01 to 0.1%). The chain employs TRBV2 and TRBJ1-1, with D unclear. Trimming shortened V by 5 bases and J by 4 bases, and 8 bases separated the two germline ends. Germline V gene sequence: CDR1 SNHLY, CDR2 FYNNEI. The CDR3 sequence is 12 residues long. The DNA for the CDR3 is TGTGCCAGCAGTCTAGGACCCACTGAAGCTTTCTTT. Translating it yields CASSLGPTEAFF. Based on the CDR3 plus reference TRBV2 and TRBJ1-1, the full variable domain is EPEVTQTPSHQVTQMGQEVILRCVPISNHLYFYWYRQILGQKVEFLVSFYNNEISEKSEIFDDQFSVERPDGSNFTLKIRSTKLEDSAMYFCASSLGPTEAFFGQGTRLTVV.

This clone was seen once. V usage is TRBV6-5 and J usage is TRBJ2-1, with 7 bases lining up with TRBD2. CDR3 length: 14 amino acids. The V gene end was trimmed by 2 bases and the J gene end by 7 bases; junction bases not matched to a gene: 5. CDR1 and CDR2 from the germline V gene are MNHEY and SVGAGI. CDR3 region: CASSYLGGRNEQFF. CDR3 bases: TGTGCCAGCAGTTACCTCGGGGGGAGGAATGAGCAGTTCTTC.

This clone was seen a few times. For the CDR3, the DNA is TGTGCCAGCAGCTGGTACTTAGCGGGGGCCGTCTACAATGAGCAGTTCTTC. It specifies CASSWYLAGAVYNEQFF. The rearrangement joins TRBV5-5 to TRBJ2-1; 9 positions agree with TRBD2. Germline assignment: CDR1 SGHKS and CDR2 YYEKEE (reference sequence). The trim removed 3 bases at V and 3 bases at J, leaving 10 bases unmatched. CDR3 length: 17 residues.

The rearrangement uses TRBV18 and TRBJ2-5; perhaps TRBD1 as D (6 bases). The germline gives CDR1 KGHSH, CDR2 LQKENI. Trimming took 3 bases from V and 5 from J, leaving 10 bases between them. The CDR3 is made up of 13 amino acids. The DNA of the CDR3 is TGTGCCAGCTCACCTACAGGGTCCGAGACCCAGTACTTC. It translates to CASSPTGSETQYF.

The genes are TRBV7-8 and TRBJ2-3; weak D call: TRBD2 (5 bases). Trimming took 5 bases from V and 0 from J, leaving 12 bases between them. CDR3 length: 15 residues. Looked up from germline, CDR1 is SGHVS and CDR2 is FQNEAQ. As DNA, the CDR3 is TGTGCCAGCAGCCCCCGCCGGACTAGCACAGATACGCAGTATTTT. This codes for CASSPRRTSTDTQYF.

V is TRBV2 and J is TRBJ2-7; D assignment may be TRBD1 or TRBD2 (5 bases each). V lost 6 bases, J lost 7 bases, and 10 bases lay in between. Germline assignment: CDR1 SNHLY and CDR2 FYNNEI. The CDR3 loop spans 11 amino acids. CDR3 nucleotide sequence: TGTGCCAGCAGAGAGGGGATGGAGCAGTACTTC. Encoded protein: CASREGMEQYF.

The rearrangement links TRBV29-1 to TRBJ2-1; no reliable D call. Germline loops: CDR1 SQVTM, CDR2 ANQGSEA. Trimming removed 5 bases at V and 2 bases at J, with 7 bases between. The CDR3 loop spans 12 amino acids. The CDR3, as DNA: TGCAGCGTTCGGTGGCCCTACAATGAGCAGTTCTTC. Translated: CSVRWPYNEQFF.

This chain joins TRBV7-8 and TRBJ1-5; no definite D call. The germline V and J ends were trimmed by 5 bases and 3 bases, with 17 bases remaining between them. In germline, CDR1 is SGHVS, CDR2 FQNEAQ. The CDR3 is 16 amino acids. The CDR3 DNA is TGTGCCAGCAGCCGAGAACCGGGCAGACCCAATCAGCCCCAGCATTTT. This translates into CASSREPGRPNQPQHF.

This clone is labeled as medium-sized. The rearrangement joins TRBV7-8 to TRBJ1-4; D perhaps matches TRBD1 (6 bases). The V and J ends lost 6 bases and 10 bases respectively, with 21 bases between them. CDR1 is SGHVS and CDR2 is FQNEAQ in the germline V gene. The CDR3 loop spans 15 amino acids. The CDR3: CASSELRDTAGKLFF. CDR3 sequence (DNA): TGTGCCAGCAGTGAACTCCGGGACACAGCTGGAAAACTGTTTTTT.

The DNA of the CDR3 is TGTGCCAGCAGCTTAATCCCGGCACTCTATGGCTACACCTTC. It encodes CASSLIPALYGYTF. This chain connects TRBV7-2 to TRBJ1-2; D is ambiguous. The CDR3 is 14 amino acids. V lost 2 bases and J 4 bases, leaving 11 bases between the germline ends. Germline lookup yields CDR1 SGHTA and CDR2 FQGNSA.

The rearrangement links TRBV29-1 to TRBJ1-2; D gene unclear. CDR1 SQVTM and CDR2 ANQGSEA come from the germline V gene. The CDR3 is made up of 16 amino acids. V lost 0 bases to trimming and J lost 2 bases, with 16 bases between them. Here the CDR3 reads CSVEEWGRLKNYGYTF. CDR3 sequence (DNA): TGCAGCGTTGAAGAATGGGGTAGGCTGAAGAACTATGGCTACACCTTC.

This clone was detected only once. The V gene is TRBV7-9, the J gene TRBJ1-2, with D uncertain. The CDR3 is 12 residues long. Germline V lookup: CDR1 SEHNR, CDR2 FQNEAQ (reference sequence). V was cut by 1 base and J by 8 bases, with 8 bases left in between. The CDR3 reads CASSLDLKGYTF. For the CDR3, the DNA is TGTGCCAGCAGCTTAGATCTGAAGGGCTACACCTTC.

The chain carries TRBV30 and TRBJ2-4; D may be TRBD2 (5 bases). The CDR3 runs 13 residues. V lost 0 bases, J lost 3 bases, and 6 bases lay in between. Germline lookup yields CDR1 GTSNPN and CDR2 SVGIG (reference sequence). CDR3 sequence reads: CAWSVGSKNIQYF. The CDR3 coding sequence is TGTGCCTGGAGTGTAGGGAGCAAAAACATTCAGTACTTC.